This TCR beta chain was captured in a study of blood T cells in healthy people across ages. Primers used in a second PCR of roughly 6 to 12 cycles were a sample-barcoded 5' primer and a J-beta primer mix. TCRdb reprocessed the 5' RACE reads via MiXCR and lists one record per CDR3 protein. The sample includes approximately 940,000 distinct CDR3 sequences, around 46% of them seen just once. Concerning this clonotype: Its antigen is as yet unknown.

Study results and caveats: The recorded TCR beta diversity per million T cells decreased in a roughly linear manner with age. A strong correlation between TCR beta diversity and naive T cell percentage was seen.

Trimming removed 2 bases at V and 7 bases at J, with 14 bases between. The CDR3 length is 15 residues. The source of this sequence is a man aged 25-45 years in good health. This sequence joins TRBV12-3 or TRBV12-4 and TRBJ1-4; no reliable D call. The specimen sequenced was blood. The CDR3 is CASSLSHRMSEKLFF. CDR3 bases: TGTGCCAGCAGTTTATCCCATCGGATGAGTGAAAAACTGTTTTTT.